This T cell receptor beta chain was documented in a study of Tregs in tolerant kidney transplant recipients. Study observations and caveats: Biological reproducibility was not directly addressed, but technical replication error appeared minimal. Findings come from small patient numbers and require larger validation. Activated donor B cell expansion appeared to reveal the most relevant donor-specific TCRbeta repertoire.

Unstimulated regulatory T cells (CD4+CD25+CD127-), CD4+CD25- non-regulatory cells, CD4 and CD8 cells were FACS-sorted from thawed PBMCs. The CDR3 is made up of 17 amino acids. Trimming at V came to 5 bases and at J to 8 bases, leaving 19 bases not matched to a gene. The germline V gene encodes CDR1 MGHDK and CDR2 SYGVNS. Only in-frame clones appear in the TCRdb table, and some are missing; sequencing was by immunoSEQ multiplex PCR. Of 100,000 to 150,000 clones in the sample, about 90% were seen once. Remarks on this clone: The antigen remains undetermined.

The sample comprised CD4+ T cells from blood. The receptor was derived from a human donor in good health. V gene TRBV25-1 combines with J gene TRBJ1-1, with 8 bases aligning to TRBD1. The DNA for the CDR3 is TGTGCCAGCAGTACTCACGGACATACAGGGGGACAGTGGGAAGCTTTCTTT. This codes for CASSTHGHTGGQWEAFF.